The entry that follows covers one T cell receptor (beta chain) sequence. Its antigen is not yet known. No per-base quality is available; no much larger clone lies one base away. These data belong to a study of graft-versus-host responses after intestinal transplantation (dated by TCRdb to about 2021). Regarding the study in general: The transplants that recipients received were multivisceral, liver-intestinal, or isolated intestinal. Every recipient was given anti-thymocyte globulin induction, followed by roughly 3 years of maintenance tacrolimus and steroids. Bulk TCR-beta CDR3 sequencing was used to track graft-versus-host and host-versus-graft alloreactive T cell clones in the graft, circulation and bone marrow after intestinal transplantation. To identify alloreactive clones, pre-transplant mixed lymphocyte reaction products were sequenced and then compared with unstimulated pre-transplant donor and recipient T cells. A cohort of about 26 intestinal transplant recipients, including one retransplant, was enrolled, and a few patients lacking pretransplant specimens were excluded. A peak of at least 4% donor T cells among recipient peripheral blood mononuclear cells was the definition used for donor T cell macrochimerism. Rather than going through the commercial service, samples from a few later patients were sequenced in-house on an Illumina MiSeq and processed with MiXCR.

Libraries were built with the immunoSEQ multiplex PCR assay. For most patients, genomic DNA was isolated with the Qiagen DNeasy Blood and Tissue Kit and sent frozen to Adaptive Biotechnologies for TCR sequencing. For most patients, high-throughput TCR-beta CDR3 sequencing of genomic DNA was performed by Adaptive Biotechnologies. Per the authors' processing: TCR sequencing data were retrieved from Adaptive's ImmunoSEQ software for 15 to 20 patients, whereas a few other patients were processed with MiXCR and VDJtools. To correct CD4 versus CD8 sorting errors, any sequence found in both subsets at a frequency ratio below 5:1 was removed. CDR3 nucleotide sequences shared between donor and recipient were removed because the origin of such sequences could not be assigned. Alloreactive clones required at least 2-fold expansion over unstimulated cells and minimum CFSE-low frequency of 0.002% (template counts) or 0.001% (read counts). Mappable clones were those detected in sequenced pre-transplant spleen, lymph node, or MLR CFSE-low populations of the donor or recipient. The cumulative frequency of alloreactive clones was calculated as a percentage of all sequences, weighted by copy number. TCRdb stores this immuneACCESS table with in-frame sequences only. Part of the clones is absent; in the studies checked, under half of the shortfall reflects unresolved V genes, and no reason is known for the rest. The V and J calls and the clone size are those of that table, but D and trimming were determined from the DNA. This sample lists 80,000 to 100,000 clones; roughly 91% were detected once. The ten largest clones add up to about 0.18% of the sample.

From a lookup of the germline V gene, CDR1 and CDR2 are SQVTM and ANQGSEA. The CDR3 measures 16 amino acids from cysteine to phenylalanine. Left in the record is the CDR3 DNA by itself, 48 bases read in frame from the first base. A distance of 14 bases separates the germline ends of V and J, which lose 0 bases and 5 bases respectively. The study at large found these results: GvH clones were detected in recipient bone marrow, and some appeared earlier in ileal mucosa or blood, consistent with an intestinal mucosal origin. Early after transplant, peak levels of circulating GvH clones were associated with declines in HvG clones. The conclusions were limited by the relatively low number and heterogeneity of the intestinal transplant patients. In patients with donor T cell macrochimerism, the allografts had high GvH to HvG T cell clonal ratios.

In light of the paper, this sample's time point label describes: cells obtained before transplantation from donor or recipient. CD3+CD4+ and CD3+CD8+ populations were FACS-sorted from unstimulated pre-transplant donor and recipient cells taken from spleen or lymph nodes. The clonotype originates from a human donor who was the organ donor for an intestinal transplant. Sample: unstimulated CD4+ T cells sorted from spleen or lymph node cells, taken before transplant. Recombination connected TRBV29-1 to TRBJ1-6, with the D segment identity uncertain. The DNA sequence is given as TGCAGCGTTGAAGATAAGGCGGCGTTTAATAATTCACCCCTCCACTTT. Its protein is CSVEDKAAFNNSPLHF.